Listed here are 9 T cell receptor beta chains from one sample, sequenced in a study of shared T cell receptors in the human thymus. Data came from immunoSEQ multiplex PCR; TCRdb stores just in-frame clones and leaves some out. This sample carries over 60,000 clones, roughly 95% of them seen once, and the ten largest clones take roughly 0.03%. Source material: thymocytes. The receptors derive from a human donor.

The chain has TRBV10-3 and TRBJ1-1; TRBD1 might be the D (5 bases). The CDR3 has 17 residues. Germline V gives CDR1 ENHRY, CDR2 SYGVKD. The ends were cut back, 2 bases at V and 3 bases at J, with 19 bases in the middle. The CDR3 DNA reads as TGTGCCATCAGTGAGGTGGACACTGAGAGGATGGACACTGAAGCTTTCTTT. Its protein is CAISEVDTERMDTEAFF.

The V and J genes are TRBV4-3 and TRBJ2-3; a weak D match, TRBD1 (6 bases). This CDR3 contains 13 residues. V was clipped by 3 bases and J by 10 bases, with 14 bases between them. The V gene's germline CDR1 is LGHNA and CDR2 YSLEER. The DNA for the CDR3 is TGCGCCAGCAGCCAGAAGAGGGGGAACGCGCAGTATTTT. Its protein is CASSQKRGNAQYF.

The gene calls are TRBV4-1 and TRBJ1-1; a weak D match, TRBD1 (6 bases). The V and J ends lost 2 bases and 1 base respectively, with 20 bases between them. Germline V CDR1 and CDR2: MGHRA, YSYEKL. The CDR3 consists of 18 residues. The CDR3 nucleotides read TGCGCCAGCAGCCAAACCCCGGACAGAGCTTTAGGGAACACTGAAGCTTTCTTT. Amino acid sequence: CASSQTPDRALGNTEAFF.

The chain links TRBV7-2 to TRBJ2-7, with 9 bases aligning to TRBD1. The germline V gene encodes CDR1 SGHTA and CDR2 FQGNSA. Trimming took 1 base from V and 2 from J; bases not matched to a gene: 9. This CDR3 spans 17 amino acids. The CDR3: CASSLGPRDRETYEQYF. CDR3 coding DNA: TGTGCCAGCAGCTTAGGACCCCGGGACAGGGAAACCTACGAGCAGTACTTC.

The V call is TRBV7-8, the J call TRBJ2-1; D not resolved. Per the germline V gene, CDR1 is SGHVS and CDR2 is FQNEAQ. The CDR3 length is 12 residues. V gave up 5 bases and J gave up 12 bases, with 14 bases separating them. CDR3 in amino acids: CASSLLRDGQFF. In DNA, the CDR3 is TGTGCCAGCAGCCTTCTTCGAGATGGGCAGTTCTTC.

This chain joins TRBV7-2 and TRBJ1-3, with unresolved D. V lost 1 base, J lost 0 bases, and 10 bases lay in between. The CDR3 has 16 residues. Germline V lookup: CDR1 SGHTA, CDR2 FQGNSA. The CDR3 DNA is TGTGCCAGCAGCTTAGTAGCCTCTCGCTCTGGAAACACCATATATTTT. Amino acids: CASSLVASRSGNTIYF.

The rearrangement links TRBV11-2 to TRBJ2-1, with D possibly TRBD1 on 7 matching bases. The germline CDR1 and CDR2 sequences are SGHAT and FQNNGV. V lost 6 bases, J lost 7 bases, and 16 bases lay in between. The CDR3 runs to 14 residues. DNA for the CDR3: TGTGCCAGCAGGTGCGGGACAGCGAGGAATGAGCAGTTCTTC. Encoded protein: CASRCGTARNEQFF. Variable domain in full (rest from reference TRBV11-2 and TRBJ2-1): EAGVAQSPRYKIIEKRQSVAFWCNPISGHATLYWYQQILGQGPKLLIQFQNNGVVDDSQLPKDRFSAERLKGVDSTLKIQPAKLEDSAVYLCASRCGTARNEQFFGPGTRLTVL.

The chain carries TRBV10-2 and TRBJ2-5; D call uncertain. V shed 5 bases and J shed 2 bases, with 12 bases lying between them. Germline V gives CDR1 WSHSY, CDR2 SAAADI. CDR3 length equals 14 residues. DNA of the CDR3: TGCGCCAGCAGTCCTTATTCCCGGCAAGAGACCCAGTACTTC. Its protein is CASSPYSRQETQYF.

The chain has TRBV28 and TRBJ2-5; D is possibly TRBD2 (5 bases). Trimming took 6 bases from V and 3 from J, leaving 17 bases between them. The CDR3 sequence is 15 residues long. Per germline, CDR1 MDHEN and CDR2 SYDVKM. The chain's CDR3 is CASRITSDGKETQYF. The CDR3 bases are TGTGCCAGCAGGATCACCTCGGACGGGAAAGAGACCCAGTACTTC.